This note documents a single TCR beta chain sequence. Only one count was recorded for this clone. The antigen it binds to is not known. No much larger clonotype is one base removed from it; base qualities were not supplied. This entry belongs to a study of cytomegalovirus exposure and HLA in healthy donors (TCRdb year 2017). Study-level background: According to an earlier analysis of 587 of the donors, about 179 million T cells yielded approximately 120 million unique TCR beta sequences and around 280 Gb of sequence data. An early release covering more than 500 HLA-typed donors comprised roughly 300 gigabases of sequencing data and 85 million or so unique TCR sequences. Of the 398 genotyped donors, over 65% fell in the genetic ancestry cluster associated with self-reported Caucasian donors. The aim of the study was to test whether cataloging public T cell receptors could identify signatures of past pathogen exposure. The study used immunosequencing to profile the T cell repertoires of approximately 630 subjects and linked those repertoires to cytomegalovirus serostatus. Besides the first cohort of 500 to 700 subjects, a separate validation cohort made up of 120 different subjects was used. High-throughput TCR immunosequencing, statistical association of individual TCRs with disease status, and machine learning were combined to predict cytomegalovirus infection status. To study patterns of TCR occurrence, a later analysis re-analyzed previously published TCR beta repertoires from 666 donors and added high-resolution HLA genotyping. The later analysis used no new phenotypic data to find candidate immune exposures, relying instead on TCR beta sequences and their occurrence across donors. In an earlier analysis of 587 of the donors, high-throughput TCR beta sequencing was used to judge whether each TCR beta V gene segment behaved as functional or pseudogenic. Donor age, sex, ethnicity and CMV serostatus were compiled alongside the repertoire data. Genome-wide SNP genotypes for about three fifths of the roughly 670 donors were used in a later genetic analysis, which treated that subset as a discovery cohort. All discovery cohort repertoires had been generated using a single sequencing platform. HLA typing included class I and class II loci at four-digit resolution. The number of typed donors differed by locus: about 620-630 for A, B, C, DRB1 and DQB1; 522 for DQA1; 606 for DPA1; and around 470 for DPB1. A few DR-DQ haplotypes were handled as single units for association and clustering because linkage in the cohort was strong. Across approximately 400 genotyped donors of the cohort, an average of about 240,000 unique TCR beta nucleotide sequences per donor were sequenced, and around 20% of those sequences were non-productive. Results the study describes overall, beyond this receptor: According to a later analysis, TCR association rates differed among HLA loci, with DRB1 alleles showing the most associated TCRs and HLA-C alleles showing the fewest. In a later analysis, several top co-occurrence clusters were reported to appear linked to parvovirus B19, influenza, CMV and Epstein-Barr virus. In both the original and validation cohorts, the classifier was reported to diagnose cytomegalovirus status with high specificity and sensitivity. A further reported finding was that TCR beta sequences accurately predicted the HLA-A and HLA-B alleles for most subjects in the first cohort. Correlated functional status among segregating V segments might be attributable to linkage disequilibrium, but an unknown experimental factor could not be ruled out. In a later analysis, HLA-associated TCR beta chains showed more clonal expansion and lower generation probabilities than non-associated chains that were equally common. Some IMGT-functional V segments, including TRBV6-2 and TRBV6-3, could not be told apart with the 87-base-pair reads, so those segments were excluded. A few of the identified cytomegalovirus-associated TCR beta chains were confirmed in vitro to be specific for cytomegalovirus antigens. According to a later analysis, most CMV-associated TCR beta chains appeared to be HLA-restricted, and the HLA associations seemed to be driven largely by CMV exposure. Most TCR sequences were seen in very few donors, while some public TCRs were found in many individuals. Roughly uniform sequencing depth across donors was assumed in presence/absence analyses, although this assumption may not hold. Broadly in line with IMGT annotations, most TCR beta V segments showed up in productive rearrangements about 90% or about 30% of the time in an earlier analysis of 450 to 750 of the donors. A total of 164 TCR beta chains were listed by the study as associated with cytomegalovirus. The earlier analysis of nearly 600 of the donors excluded about 16 rarely observed V segments, including chromosome 9 orphons, because counts were too low. When HLA alleles, especially DR and DQ, strongly co-occurred, TCR associations were difficult to assign to individual alleles. Only TCR beta chains were sequenced in this cohort, and the absence of alpha or paired-chain data limited detectable features. It was suggested by the authors that the approach could potentially be generalized to other disease states and immunological phenotypes. According to a later genetic analysis, donors in an Asian-associated ancestry cluster had fewer N-insertions in productive TCRs than the approximately 650-donor mean. The only immune exposure information available for the cohort was CMV serostatus. A later analysis associated about 16,000 TCR beta sequences with specific HLA alleles at a false discovery rate of 0.05. Because HLA typing was missing for some donors at each locus, association tests included only the typed subset. In a later genetic analysis, a missense DCLRE1C variant was associated with V-gene and J-gene trimming of TCR beta chains, and the association was replicated in an independent cohort. A group of highly shared sequence variants was considered likely to be a technical artifact of the sequencing pipeline.

Library creation used the immunoSEQ multiplex PCR assay. For the multiplex PCR, a mixture combining 60 forward primers for TCR Vbeta segments and 13 reverse primers for TCR Jbeta segments was used. The CDR3 region of rearranged TCR beta genes was amplified from genomic DNA by a multiplex PCR assay. Amplified TCR beta libraries were sequenced as 87-base-pair reads on the Illumina HiSeq System. On the authors' methods: A later analysis tallied around 82 million unique TCR beta chains across the 610 or so repertoires, and approximately 12 million of those chains were shared by two or more donors. A nearest-neighbor algorithm error-corrected the raw reads and collapsed the reads into unique sequences, merging closely related sequences to remove PCR and sequencing errors. V, D and J gene segments were assigned by aligning CDR3 sequences to IMGT reference sequences. For a sequence to be retained, at least a six-nucleotide match to both a V gene segment and a J gene segment was required. Rearrangements were called productive when the CDR3 lacked stop codons and stayed in frame with V and J; all others were non-productive. Following IMGT convention, CDR3 was defined as the stretch from the second conserved V-encoded cysteine up to the conserved J-encoded phenylalanine. The earlier analysis of about 530 of the donors excluded any sequence lacking an unambiguous match to a single V gene segment. An earlier analysis of under 750 of the donors called V segments functional above 56.7% productive rearrangements and segregating when the between-donor standard deviation exceeded 5%. To diagnose cytomegalovirus status from the catalog of TCR beta chain sequences, a statistical classification framework was built. In a later analysis, V and J genes were assigned by comparing TCR nucleotide sequences against IMGT/GENE-DB human TR gene sequences. In a later analysis, CDR3 sequences and most-parsimonious VDJ recombination scenarios were assigned using the TCRdist pipeline. In a later analysis, each TCR beta chain was defined by its CDR3 amino acid sequence together with its V-gene family, and reads without a unique V-gene family were excluded. A later analysis removed nearly 600 highly shared, low-generation-probability nucleotide sequences to deal with suspected cross-contamination and a sequencing artifact. In a later analysis, a clonal expansion index was calculated for each public chain from normalized within-repertoire ranks of inferred template counts. Generation probabilities in a later analysis came from a VDJ recombination model fitted to out-of-frame rearrangements, and those results were checked against IGoR. In a later analysis, hypergeometric tests were used to score TCR-TCR, TCR-HLA and TCR-CMV co-occurrence, with a repertoire-size bias correction applied to TCR pairs. In a later analysis, false discovery rates were estimated by permuting HLA or CMV assignments 20 times. A later analysis grouped co-occurring TCRs with DBSCAN, adding TCRdist sequence similarity when clustering within HLA-allele-positive subsets. Repertoires with fewer than 30,000 or more than 120,000 public chains were left out of co-occurrence clustering, as were five repertoires with anomalous nucleotide sharing. This immuneACCESS table, as held by TCRdb, lists in-frame sequences with V and J called but not all clones. Of the missing ones, under half trace to an unresolved V gene in checked studies; the others have no known cause. That table gives V, J and clone size, and the DNA gave D and trimming. In all, the sample holds 150,000 to 200,000 clones, and roughly 76% of those were seen once. The ten largest clones add up to about 6% of the sample.

There are 15 amino acids in the CDR3, from cysteine to phenylalanine inclusive. Just the 45-base CDR3 DNA is kept, in frame starting at base 1. The cohort comprised under 700 healthy bone marrow donors. At the time of sampling, all cohort members were nominally healthy, though unrecorded immune exposures were likely present. The donor tested CMV seropositive, placing the donor among the approximately 310 seropositive members of the cohort. Every donor gave a peripheral blood sample, and the peripheral blood mononuclear cells from that sample were used for TCR beta sequencing. The Qiagen DNeasy Blood Extraction Kit was used to extract genomic DNA from the blood cell samples.

The sample taken for sequencing was PBMCs. This receptor was taken from a middle-aged man in good health and CMV-seropositive. The chain employs TRBV21-1 and TRBJ2-5; TRBD1, the table's D call, was not compared with the DNA. TRBV21-1 is annotated as a pseudogene. This receptor carries the CDR3 CASSLYDQGQETQYF. In nucleotide form, the sequence is TGTGCCAGCAGCCTCTATGACCAGGGGCAAGAGACCCAGTACTTC.